This T cell receptor beta chain was sequenced for a study of shared clonotypes between healthy human individuals. Study-wide results and caveats: It was observed that around 5% of naive CD4 clonotypes were shared across several donors.

This table comes from immunoSEQ multiplex PCR, and its TCRdb copy is limited to in-frame clones, with some not included. The repertoire includes 760,000 or so clones, around 96% of them detected once, and about 0.25% sits in the top ten. Naivety among CD8 cells was defined by CD45RO negativity and positive CCR7 selection, thereby excluding terminally differentiated effector memory CD45RA+ cells. As to this clone: What it binds is unknown.

The CDR3 has 13 amino acids. The ends lost 3 bases at V and 6 bases at J; junction bases unmatched: 1. CDR1 and CDR2 (germline): MGHDK, SYGVNS. The sequence was collected from a man aged 25-45 years in good health. V usage is TRBV25-1 and J usage is TRBJ2-2, with 7 bases fitting TRBD1. Sequenced sample: naive CD8+ T cells sorted from blood. CDR3 sequence: CASSDQGAGELFF. The CDR3 DNA reads TGTGCCAGCAGTGACCAGGGGGCCGGGGAGCTGTTTTTT.